The T cell receptor beta chain under discussion was sequenced for a study of T-cell memory formation after mild COVID-19. Study-level information: In these data, TCR clusters were largely donor specific. Study-level points and caveats: A balance of CD4 and CD8 characterized clones contracting day 15 to 85, whereas later expanders leaned CD4+. Contracting CD4+ clones were located mainly in CM and EM, and CD8+ clones in EMRA.

5'RACE primed from the constant segment yielded TCR alpha and TCR beta cDNA libraries bearing sample barcodes and UMIs. TCRdb itself ran the 5' RACE reads through MiXCR, one entry per CDR3 protein. The sample shows 550,000 to 700,000 distinct CDR3 sequences, 15% to 20% of them seen only once. This clonotype was counted only a few times. Its antigen is not known. Trimming pared 0 bases from V and 8 bases from J, leaving 16 bases between. The CDR3 spans 15 residues. CDR1 is SGHDN, CDR2 FVKESK, per germline. The origin of this receptor is an adult woman who had mild COVID-19 (a few samples of this study predate the infection). Cell type and time point are not known. Material for sequencing was PBMCs or a T cell subset sorted from them (not recorded which). The chain is built from TRBV14 and TRBJ1-2, with D perhaps matching TRBD1 (6 bases). The DNA of the CDR3 is TGTGCCAGCAGCCAAGATAGGACAGCACGGGAGGGCTACACCTTC. Encoded protein: CASSQDRTAREGYTF.